The text below deals with one T cell receptor (beta chain). Its antigen is not identified. A sample-barcoded 5' primer and a J-beta primer mix were used in a second PCR of roughly 6 to 11 cycles. The study obtained at least 2.5 million CDR3-containing paired-end reads from every sample. TCRdb redid the calling of the 5' RACE reads with MiXCR, one entry per CDR3 protein. Seen here are fewer than 800,000 distinct CDR3 sequences, less than 40% observed once, and the top ten hold 15%. These data come from a study of blood T cells in healthy people across ages. Whole-study results and caveats: Diversity estimated from one million T cells was considered an underestimate.

Between the trimmed V and J ends, which lost 4 bases and 5 bases, there was a span of 14 bases. CDR3 size: 13 residues. Germline lookup yields CDR1 SQVTM and CDR2 ANQGSEA. Each sample had at least 7 million PBMCs isolated. Specimen: blood. The V call is TRBV29-1, the J call TRBJ2-5; tentative D call: TRBD2 (6 bases). The TCR was taken from an elderly woman in good health. The CDR3 nucleotides are TGCAGCGTTGGTATGTCGGGGAGGGAGACCCAGTACTTC. Translation gives CSVGMSGRETQYF.